Listed below are T cell receptor beta chains from one sample, sequenced in a study of blood T cell repertoires in COVID-19. Profiling relied on immunoSEQ multiplex PCR, and the TCRdb table lists in-frame clones only, not all of them. The sample lists about 140,000 clones, more than 65% seen once, with 3.5% to 4.5% in the top ten. Sample: peripheral blood. Receptor source: a man in his 60s with acute or convalescent COVID-19. CDR3s include the opening cysteine and the closing phenylalanine or tryptophan. The order of the fields is clone size, J gene, V gene, D gene, CDR3 DNA, CDR3 protein. D genes are given only for firm matches. Only part of the rows carry a size: once, few, many, or a class if the clone is expanded.

size: -
J: TRBJ2-1
V: TRBV7-9
D: TRBD1
DNA: TGTGCCAGCAGCCTTTACCGAACCGGGACAGGGAGCTACAATGAGCAGTTCTTC
CDR3: CASSLYRTGTGSYNEQFF

size: once
J: TRBJ2-7
V: TRBV5-1
D: -
DNA: TGCGCCAGCAGCTTGAGGTCAGCGGCGGTCGAGCAGTACTTC
CDR3: CASSLRSAAVEQYF

size: -
J: TRBJ2-7
V: TRBV11-2
D: TRBD2
DNA: TGTGCCAGCAGCTTAGATGGCGCGGGAGCGTACGAGCAGTACTTC
CDR3: CASSLDGAGAYEQYF

size: -
J: TRBJ1-3
V: TRBV15
D: -
DNA: TGTGCCACCAGCAGCGACAGCCTCTCGTCAAACACCATATATTTT
CDR3: CATSSDSLSSNTIYF

size: -
J: TRBJ2-7
V: TRBV4-1
D: TRBD1
DNA: TGCGCCAGCAGCCAAGGACAGGGTGGAAGCTACGAGCAGTACTTC
CDR3: CASSQGQGGSYEQYF

size: -
J: TRBJ2-7
V: TRBV30
D: -
DNA: TGTGCCTGCTCCGGCGGGATTAACTACGAGCAGTACTTC
CDR3: CACSGGINYEQYF

size: -
J: TRBJ2-3
V: TRBV5-1
D: -
DNA: TGCGCCAGCAGCTTGTTCGCCGGGATTAGAAGCACAGATACGCAGTATTTT
CDR3: CASSLFAGIRSTDTQYF

size: few
J: TRBJ2-2
V: TRBV10-1
D: -
DNA: TGCGCCAGCAGCCAACGGGTTCCCGGGGAGCTGTTTTTT
CDR3: CASSQRVPGELFF

size: few
J: TRBJ2-2
V: TRBV27
D: TRBD2
DNA: TGTGCCAGCAGTTGGTGGGGAGGGCGGAGCACCGGGGAGCTGTTTTTT
CDR3: CASSWWGGRSTGELFF

size: -
J: TRBJ2-3
V: TRBV18
D: -
DNA: TGTGCCAGCTCACCAGGGGCAGACCGCACAGATACGCAGTATTTT
CDR3: CASSPGADRTDTQYF

size: -
J: TRBJ2-2
V: TRBV4-2
D: -
DNA: TGTGCCAGCAGCCAACCGACTACGGGAAAGACCGGGGAGCTGTTTTTT
CDR3: CASSQPTTGKTGELFF

size: -
J: TRBJ1-6
V: TRBV15
D: -
DNA: TGTGCCACCAGCAGACAGGGTTATAATTCACCCCTCCACTTT
CDR3: CATSRQGYNSPLHF

size: -
J: TRBJ2-3
V: TRBV19
D: TRBD1
DNA: TGTGCCAGTAGTAACCCCAACGGACAGGGTTCAGATACGCAGTATTTT
CDR3: CASSNPNGQGSDTQYF

size: -
J: TRBJ2-7
V: TRBV7-3
D: TRBD1
DNA: TGTGCCAGCAGCTTACAGGCAGGGGGTTCCTACGAGCAGTACTTC
CDR3: CASSLQAGGSYEQYF

size: -
J: TRBJ1-2
V: TRBV7-9
D: TRBD1
DNA: TGTGCCAGCAGCCAGAGGGGGACAGGGGGCATCTATGGCTACACCTTC
CDR3: CASSQRGTGGIYGYTF

size: -
J: TRBJ2-1
V: TRBV5-5
D: TRBD1
DNA: TGTGCCAGCAGCCCGGGACAGGGGTCCTACAATGAGCAGTTCTTC
CDR3: CASSPGQGSYNEQFF

size: -
J: TRBJ1-5
V: TRBV19
D: -
DNA: TGTGCCAGTAGTACCTCCCCCCCGAGTTTTACTCATCAGCCCCAGCATTTT
CDR3: CASSTSPPSFTHQPQHF

size: -
J: TRBJ2-5
V: TRBV28
D: TRBD1
DNA: TGTGCCAGCAGTAACCCCGGGACAGGGACCCAGTACTTC
CDR3: CASSNPGTGTQYF

size: -
J: TRBJ2-1
V: TRBV29-1
D: TRBD1
DNA: TGCAGCGTATTCGGACAGGGCATTTTTTCTCGGCAGTTCTTC
CDR3: CSVFGQGIFSRQFF

size: -
J: TRBJ1-2
V: TRBV7-9
D: -
DNA: TGTGCCAGCAGCCTGAGCTTTACAGGGTTTGAATATGGCTACACCTTC
CDR3: CASSLSFTGFEYGYTF

size: -
J: TRBJ2-1
V: TRBV5-5
D: TRBD2
DNA: TGTGCCAGCAGCTTGTACGGGACTAGCAATGAGCAGTTCTTC
CDR3: CASSLYGTSNEQFF

size: -
J: TRBJ2-7
V: TRBV6-1
D: -
DNA: TGTGCCAGCTTCCGGGAGATCGGTCCAGAGCAGTACTTC
CDR3: CASFREIGPEQYF

size: many
J: TRBJ2-1
V: TRBV4-1
D: TRBD2
DNA: TGCGCCAGCCTAAGACTAGCCGCTTACAATGAGCAGTTCTTC
CDR3: CASLRLAAYNEQFF

size: -
J: TRBJ2-7
V: TRBV27
D: TRBD1
DNA: TGTGCCAGCAGTTACCGGACAGGGGTATTCTCCTACGAGCAGTACTTC
CDR3: CASSYRTGVFSYEQYF

size: -
J: TRBJ1-5
V: TRBV19
D: TRBD1
DNA: TGTGCCAGCCGGGATTACGAGGGGGCAACTCAGCCCCAGCATTTT
CDR3: CASRDYEGATQPQHF

size: -
J: TRBJ2-1
V: TRBV24-1
D: TRBD2
DNA: TGTGCCACCAGTGACCCCGGCAGGGCGGGAGGGCCCTCCTACAATGAGCAGTTCTTC
CDR3: CATSDPGRAGGPSYNEQFF

size: -
J: TRBJ1-3
V: TRBV6-5
D: -
DNA: TGTGCCAGCAGTCGGGGGGGGTCTGGAAACACCATATATTTT
CDR3: CASSRGGSGNTIYF

size: -
J: TRBJ1-4
V: TRBV18
D: -
DNA: TGTGCCAGCTCACCACCCGGTTCCCCAACTAATGAAAAACTGTTTTTT
CDR3: CASSPPGSPTNEKLFF

size: few
J: TRBJ1-2
V: TRBV4-1
D: -
DNA: TGCGCCAGCAGCCAAGATTCACAGGGCTATGGCTACACCTTC
CDR3: CASSQDSQGYGYTF

size: few
J: TRBJ1-2
V: TRBV6-5
D: -
DNA: TGTGCCAGCATCCTATCGGCGGGGGGAGGTGGCTACACCTTC
CDR3: CASILSAGGGGYTF

size: -
J: TRBJ2-7
V: TRBV27
D: TRBD1
DNA: TGTGCCTCTCGAAGGACCGGGACAGGGGCGTCCGAGCAGTACTTC
CDR3: CASRRTGTGASEQYF

size: -
J: TRBJ2-5
V: TRBV19
D: TRBD1
DNA: TGTGCCAGTAGTTTGGGACAGGGATGGACCCAGTACTTC
CDR3: CASSLGQGWTQYF

size: -
J: TRBJ2-2
V: TRBV18
D: TRBD1
DNA: TGTGCCAGCACACAGGGGTCTTACACCGGGGAGCTGTTTTTT
CDR3: CASTQGSYTGELFF

size: few
J: TRBJ1-1
V: TRBV5-1
D: TRBD1
DNA: TGCGCCAGCAGTTGGGACAGCACTGAAGCTTTCTTT
CDR3: CASSWDSTEAFF

size: few
J: TRBJ2-5
V: TRBV19
D: -
DNA: TGTGCCAGTACCCCCGGCAGGCCCAGGGTGCAAGAGACCCAGTACTTC
CDR3: CASTPGRPRVQETQYF

size: -
J: TRBJ2-3
V: TRBV6-2/TRBV6-3
D: -
DNA: TGTGCCAGCAGTTACGGTGAGAGCACAGATACGCAGTATTTT
CDR3: CASSYGESTDTQYF

size: many
J: TRBJ2-7
V: TRBV7-3
D: TRBD2
DNA: TGTGCCAGCAGCTTAAGGTTAGCGGGGCCCTACGAGCAGTACTTC
CDR3: CASSLRLAGPYEQYF

size: -
J: TRBJ2-5
V: TRBV6-1
D: -
DNA: TGTGCCAGCAGTGGCCACGTAGTCACAGGGTTTCAAGAGACCCAGTACTTC
CDR3: CASSGHVVTGFQETQYF

size: -
J: TRBJ2-1
V: TRBV7-2
D: TRBD2
DNA: TGTGCCAGCAGCTTAACTAGCGGGATTAACCTTGAGCAGTTCTTC
CDR3: CASSLTSGINLEQFF

size: many
J: TRBJ2-1
V: TRBV3-1/TRBV3-2
D: TRBD2
DNA: TGTGCCAGCAGCCAAGCTAGCGGGAGGGCCTACAATGAGCAGTTCTTC
CDR3: CASSQASGRAYNEQFF

size: -
J: TRBJ2-7
V: TRBV5-1
D: TRBD1
DNA: TGCGCCAGCAGCTCCCGACAGGGGGCCTCCTACGAGCAGTACTTC
CDR3: CASSSRQGASYEQYF

size: -
J: TRBJ2-5
V: TRBV24-1
D: TRBD1
DNA: TGTGCCACCAGTGACTCCCGGGACAGCCAAGAGACCCAGTACTTC
CDR3: CATSDSRDSQETQYF

size: -
J: TRBJ2-3
V: TRBV11-1
D: TRBD1
DNA: TGTGCCAGCAGCTTAGGGGGCGACAGGGCGGATACGCAGTATTTT
CDR3: CASSLGGDRADTQYF

size: -
J: TRBJ2-5
V: TRBV29-1
D: TRBD2
DNA: TGCAGCGTTGTGGTCGGGACTAGCGGGGCCCAGTACTTC
CDR3: CSVVVGTSGAQYF

size: -
J: TRBJ1-1
V: TRBV7-9
D: TRBD1
DNA: TGTGCCAGCAGCTCCGGGACAGGGGGTCCTTTGAACACTGAAGCTTTCTTT
CDR3: CASSSGTGGPLNTEAFF

size: -
J: TRBJ2-4
V: TRBV25-1
D: TRBD1
DNA: TGTGCCAGCAGTGAGACAGGGCTCGGGAATAACATTCAGTACTTC
CDR3: CASSETGLGNNIQYF

size: -
J: TRBJ1-1
V: TRBV6-1
D: -
DNA: TGTGCCAGCAGTGAGCAGGGAGGGACTGAAGCTTTCTTT
CDR3: CASSEQGGTEAFF

size: -
J: TRBJ1-2
V: TRBV9
D: TRBD1
DNA: TGTGCCAGCAGCGTAGATGGGGGACAGGGGGCATTAGGCTACACCTTC
CDR3: CASSVDGGQGALGYTF

size: once
J: TRBJ2-7
V: TRBV18
D: TRBD1
DNA: TGTGCCAGCTCACCATCAGTGGACAGGGGTCCCTACGAGCAGTACTTC
CDR3: CASSPSVDRGPYEQYF

size: few
J: TRBJ1-5
V: TRBV3-1/TRBV3-2
D: -
DNA: TGTGCCAGCAGCCATTCCGGTCAGCCCCAGCATTTT
CDR3: CASSHSGQPQHF

size: -
J: TRBJ2-2
V: TRBV6-1
D: TRBD1
DNA: TGTGCCAGCAGAGAAGCCGGGACAGGGGGCCCCGGGGAGCTGTTTTTT
CDR3: CASREAGTGGPGELFF